What follows are 17 T cell receptor beta chains derived from one specimen sequenced in a study of T cell repertoires in cytomegalovirus infection. TCRdb passed the reads through MiXCR, listing each CDR3 protein once. The data contain about 310,000 distinct CDR3 sequences, roughly 16% of them singletons. Specimen: PBMCs. The receptor set was obtained from a human donor in good health (CMV status not recorded). Some clones in this sample may be carry-over from other donors' samples.

This clonotype was counted many times. This chain connects TRBV3-1 to TRBJ1-3; D call uncertain. The CDR3 contains 16 residues. Trimming took 1 base from V and 0 from J, leaving 10 bases between them. CDR1 is LGHDT, CDR2 YNNKEL, per germline (reference sequence). This CDR3 is CASSQGSSSSGNTIYF. The DNA of the CDR3 is TGTGCCAGCAGCCAAGGAAGTTCCAGCTCTGGAAACACCATATATTTT.

This clonotype has a handful of counts. The rearrangement links TRBV2 to TRBJ2-1; TRBD1 matches at 10 bases. V lost 6 bases, J lost 8 bases, and 10 bases stayed unmatched. Looked up from germline, CDR1 is SNHLY and CDR2 is FYNNEI. The CDR3 covers 15 residues. The CDR3 sequence is CASRPGQGTIYEQFF. In DNA form, the CDR3 reads TGTGCCAGCAGGCCGGGACAGGGGACTATCTATGAGCAGTTCTTC.

Only a few counts were recorded for this clonotype. The CDR3 is CASRPQGDTEAFF. CDR3 coding DNA: TGTGCCAGCAGGCCACAGGGTGACACTGAAGCTTTCTTT. This chain joins TRBV7-9 and TRBJ1-1; a weak D match, TRBD1 (6 bases). V was pared by 6 bases and J by 3 bases, with 11 bases between. Germline V CDR1 and CDR2: SEHNR, FQNEAQ (reference sequence). This CDR3 is 13 amino acids long.

This clonotype showed up many times. V gene TRBV28 combines with J gene TRBJ2-3; 8 positions match TRBD2. Germline-derived CDR1 and CDR2 are MDHEN and SYDVKM. V trimming: 8 bases; J trimming: 3 bases; junction bases outside the gene matches: 10. There are 15 residues in the CDR3. CDR3 sequence (DNA): TGTGCCAGCCCCCCCCGGGGGGGCCGGACAGATACGCAGTATTTT. This codes for CASPPRGGRTDTQYF.

The table lists this clonotype with a few counts. Written as DNA, the CDR3 is TGTGCCAGTAGTATAGATTTAGGGGTGCGGCAGCCCCAGCATTTT. Its protein product is CASSIDLGVRQPQHF. The chain carries TRBV19 and TRBJ1-5; a weak D match, TRBD1 (5 bases). The CDR3 runs 15 residues. The V end was cut by 0 bases, the J end by 7 bases, with 13 bases between. Germline V CDR1 and CDR2: LNHDA, SQIVND (reference sequence).

This clonotype was recorded many times. The chain joins TRBV4-1 to TRBJ2-3; possibly TRBD2 for D (6 bases). Germline V gives CDR1 MGHRA, CDR2 YSYEKL. Trimming pared 3 bases from V and 0 bases from J, leaving 7 bases between. The CDR3 covers 14 residues. Here the CDR3 reads CASSHAGSTDTQYF. The CDR3, as DNA: TGCGCCAGCAGCCATGCGGGGAGCACAGATACGCAGTATTTT.

This clonotype was picked up one time. The CDR3 loop is CASSPSGTFANTGELFF. As DNA, the CDR3 is TGTGCCAGCTCACCATCTGGGACATTTGCGAACACCGGGGAGCTGTTTTTT. V is TRBV18 and J is TRBJ2-2; tentative D call: TRBD1 (6 bases). V was clipped by 2 bases and J by 0 bases, with 13 bases between them. Germline lookup yields CDR1 KGHSH and CDR2 LQKENI. CDR3 length equals 17 residues.

This clonotype has ten or more counts. The chain has TRBV7-2 and TRBJ2-5; 7 nucleotides agree with TRBD1. The CDR3 loop spans 13 amino acids. V was clipped by 6 bases and J by 0 bases; unmatched bases: 1. CDR1 and CDR2 (germline): SGHTA, FQGNSA. The CDR3 bases are TGTGCCAGCAGGGACAGGTACCAAGAGACCCAGTACTTC. This encodes CASRDRYQETQYF.

This clonotype has at least ten counts. V and J are TRBV7-6 and TRBJ2-2, with D possibly TRBD1 on 5 matching bases. Germline CDR1 reads SGHVS; CDR2 reads FNYEAQ. This CDR3 has 17 residues. V lost 5 bases and J lost 3, with 19 bases in between. CDR3 DNA: TGTGCCAGCAGCGCCTTGACAGCAAATGTCGACACCGGGGAGCTGTTTTTT. It specifies CASSALTANVDTGELFF.

This clonotype was detected a few times. The chain joins TRBV7-2 to TRBJ2-1; possible D gene TRBD2, 6 bases. V was pared by 5 bases and J by 9 bases, with 17 bases between. The V gene's germline CDR1 is SGHTA and CDR2 FQGNSA. The CDR3 totals 14 residues. CDR3 coding DNA: TGTGCCAGCAGCCGATCAGGGACTGGAATTGAGCAGTTCTTC. It translates to CASSRSGTGIEQFF.

V usage is TRBV3-1 and J usage is TRBJ1-4; tentative D call: TRBD1 (6 bases). V lost 6 bases and J lost 4, with 21 bases in between. Germline values: CDR1 LGHDT, CDR2 YNNKEL (reference sequence). This CDR3 comprises 17 residues. The CDR3 here is CASSDDITGSINEKLFF. For the CDR3, the DNA is TGTGCCAGCAGTGACGACATAACAGGGTCGATTAATGAAAAACTGTTTTTT.

At least ten counts were recorded for this clonotype. In DNA form, the CDR3 reads TGTGCCAGCAGCGCCAGACTAGCGGGGGGCTACTCCTACAATGAGCAGTTCTTC. It is translated as CASSARLAGGYSYNEQFF. The chain combines TRBV7-2 with TRBJ2-1; 13 nucleotides line up with TRBD2. This CDR3 is 18 amino acids long. Germline V gene data show CDR1 as SGHTA and CDR2 as FQGNSA. Trimming removed 5 bases from V and 0 bases from J; junction bases left unmatched: 7.

This sequence joins TRBV24-1 and TRBJ1-5; maybe TRBD1 (6 bases). Germline CDR1 KGHDR, CDR2 SFDVKD. The CDR3 consists of 13 residues. V dropped 9 bases and J dropped 2 bases, with 10 bases sitting between them. CDR3 coding DNA: TGTGCCACCTCGGACAGTGGCAATCAGCCCCAGCATTTT. It specifies CATSDSGNQPQHF.

The table lists this clonotype with many counts. The rearrangement links TRBV7-8 to TRBJ1-1; no definite D call. With 1 base removed from V and 0 bases from J, the gap between germline ends came to 9 bases. Germline V lookup: CDR1 SGHVS, CDR2 FQNEAQ. There are 15 residues in the CDR3. For the CDR3, the DNA is TGTGCCAGCAGCTTAGGAGCGGCAATGAACACTGAAGCTTTCTTT. Its protein product is CASSLGAAMNTEAFF. The complete variable domain, with remaining parts taken from reference TRBV7-8 and TRBJ1-1, reads GAGVSQSPRYKVAKRGQDVALRCDPISGHVSLFWYQQALGQGPEFLTYFQNEAQLDKSGLPSDRFFAERPEGSVSTLKIQRTQQEDSAVYLCASSLGAAMNTEAFFGQGTRLTVV.

This clonotype was counted many times. The chain uses TRBV4-2 and TRBJ2-3; TRBD2 matches at 14 bases. The CDR3 consists of 19 residues. V shed 1 base, J shed 0 bases, and the junction held 6 bases outside the gene matches. The germline gives CDR1 LGHNA, CDR2 YNFKEQ. The CDR3 spells CASSQGGTSGGLSTDTQYF. In nucleotides, the CDR3 is TGTGCCAGCAGCCAAGGCGGGACTAGCGGGGGCCTTAGCACAGATACGCAGTATTTT.

This clonotype was recorded at least ten times. V gene TRBV2 combines with J gene TRBJ2-5; D remains ambiguous. CDR1 SNHLY and CDR2 FYNNEI come from the germline V gene. The V gene lost 6 bases and the J gene lost 2 bases, with 10 bases spanning the gap. The CDR3 is 13 amino acids. CDR3 loop: CASSVTRQETQYF. In nucleotides, the CDR3 is TGTGCCAGCAGCGTTACAAGACAAGAGACCCAGTACTTC.

The chain joins TRBV2 to TRBJ1-4; D uncertain. CDR1 is SNHLY and CDR2 is FYNNEI in the germline V gene. V shed 2 bases and J shed 12 bases, with 7 bases lying between them. The length of the CDR3 is 11 residues. DNA for the CDR3: TGTGCCAGCAGTGAATCGGTGGAACTGTTTTTT. Translating gives CASSESVELFF. The full variable domain, completed using reference TRBV2 and TRBJ1-4, is EPEVTQTPSHQVTQMGQEVILRCVPISNHLYFYWYRQILGQKVEFLVSFYNNEISEKSEIFDDQFSVERPDGSNFTLKIRSTKLEDSAMYFCASSESVELFFGSGTQLSVL.